The T cell receptor (beta chain) described here comes from a study of T cells after yellow fever vaccination (dated by TCRdb to about 2019). Concerning the study at large: Libraries from fractions with low cell numbers were prepared with the SMART-Seq v4 Ultra Low Input RNA kit. Blood samples were taken at several timepoints before and after primary and secondary immunization, and bulk PBMC replicates and cell subsets were isolated. Two healthy male donors made up the cohort, one aged 18 to 30 years and the other aged 30 to 39 years. To follow T-cell clones before and after both primary and booster YFV17D yellow fever vaccination, bulk TCR alpha and beta repertoires underwent longitudinal sequencing.

Broader findings and caveats from the paper: Most clones expanded after primary vaccination (approximately 95% of CD4 and approximately 90% of CD8) were re-detected after the booster, suggesting that broad memory maintenance occurred. Because the study included only a couple of donors, the extent to which the findings can be generalized is limited. A small share of clonotypes occurred in both CD4 and CD8 compartments, likely arising from convergent recombination. Computational filtering was needed because FACS-sorted repertoires could contain abundant contaminating clonotypes from the bulk population. The secondary T-cell response was found to be weaker but faster than the primary response, with a peak reached on day 5 rather than on day 15.

TCR cDNA was synthesized by 5'RACE template switching, which introduced a universal primer site and unique molecular identifiers. cDNA synthesis was primed from both the TCR alpha and TCR beta constant segments. Library amplification involved two PCR steps, and the second step added sample barcodes and sequencing adapters. Libraries were sequenced on Illumina HiSeq 2500 (2x100 bp) or NovaSeq (2x150 bp). Processing in the source paper ran as follows. Reads were demultiplexed and collapsed into UMI consensus sequences with MIGEC, and V(D)J alignment was performed with MiXCR. Using edgeR on replicate PBMC samples, clonotypes were called vaccine-responding if FDR was below 0.01 and the log2 fold change was above 5 up to day 15. Each bulk clonotype received a CD4 or CD8 identity based on whether the sequenced CD4 or CD8 repertoire contained that clonotype at higher abundance. TCRdb trimmed the raw reads at Q25, called clones with MiXCR and kept productive beta chains. Identical CDR3 protein sequences are pooled into one entry, listed with their most common genes and DNA. The authors' filters were not applied to this entry. This sample comprises about 340,000 distinct CDR3 sequences, roughly 8.7% of them detected only once. The top ten clones comprise roughly 17% of the sample.

This clonotype was seen at least ten times. The specificity of this receptor is unknown. The record has no base qualities; no much larger clone is one base away. Per the publication, the treatment or condition label means: live attenuated yellow fever vaccine strain. Two biological replicates of bulk PBMCs were collected at each blood-draw timepoint. PBMCs were isolated from peripheral blood using a standard Ficoll-Paque protocol. TriZol was used to extract RNA from bulk PBMCs, CD4 and CD8 fractions, and dextramer-positive and dextramer-negative fractions. Material: PBMCs, obtained on the day of the first yellow fever vaccination. This sequence was found in a man between 18 and 29 years old who received the YFV17D yellow fever vaccine.

The CDR3 here reads CASSLATTRGYTF. The nucleotides are TGTGCCAGCAGCTTAGCCACAACCCGTGGCTACACCTTC. This receptor chain uses TRBV11-3 and TRBJ1-2, with no D gene named confidently. The germline ends are 10 bases apart after V is trimmed by 1 base and J by 7 bases. Taken from cysteine to phenylalanine, the CDR3 has 13 residues. CDR3 DNA only is kept here, 39 bases in frame from base 1. The germline V gene yields SGHNT for CDR1 and YENEEA for CDR2.